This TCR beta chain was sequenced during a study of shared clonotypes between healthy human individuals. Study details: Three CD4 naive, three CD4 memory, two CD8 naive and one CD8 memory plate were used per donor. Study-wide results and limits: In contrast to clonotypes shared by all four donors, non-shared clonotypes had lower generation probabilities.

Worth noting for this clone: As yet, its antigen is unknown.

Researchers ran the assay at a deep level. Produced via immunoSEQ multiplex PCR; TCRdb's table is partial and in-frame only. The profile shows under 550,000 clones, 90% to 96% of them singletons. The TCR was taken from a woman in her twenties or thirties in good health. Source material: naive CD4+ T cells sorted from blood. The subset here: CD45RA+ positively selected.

The CDR3 region is CASSNPGSRNTIYF. For the CDR3, the DNA is TGTGCCAGCAGCAACCCGGGCAGCCGAAACACCATATATTTT. V usage is TRBV21-1 and J usage is TRBJ1-3. TRBV21-1 is classified as a pseudogene. The CDR3 is 14 amino acids.